This T cell receptor beta chain comes out of a study of Ad26.COV2.S vaccination and SARS-CoV-2 variants. This CDR3 is built from 14 residues. Germline V CDR1 and CDR2: MDHEN, SYDVKM. V gave up 8 bases and J gave up 2 bases, with 12 bases separating them. The method was immunoSEQ multiplex PCR; TCRdb's version includes in-frame clones alone and lacks a portion of them. Of 410,000 or so clones listed, more than 80% are singletons. Treatment specified: around 19 received Ad26.COV2.S at low or high dose, single or two shots; roughly five received placebo; per-sample allocation not given. Sampling was performed 63 days after the first vaccine or placebo injection.

Material: peripheral blood, obtained in a trial of Ad26.COV2.S vaccine versus placebo. The chain uses TRBV28 and TRBJ1-4; maybe TRBD1 (5 bases). This receptor was identified in a person between 18 and 65 years old who received the Ad26.COV2.S COVID-19 vaccine or a placebo. The CDR3 bases are TGTGCCAGCCTCCTTGGGGGGACTAATGAAAAACTGTTTTTT. Translation gives CASLLGGTNEKLFF.